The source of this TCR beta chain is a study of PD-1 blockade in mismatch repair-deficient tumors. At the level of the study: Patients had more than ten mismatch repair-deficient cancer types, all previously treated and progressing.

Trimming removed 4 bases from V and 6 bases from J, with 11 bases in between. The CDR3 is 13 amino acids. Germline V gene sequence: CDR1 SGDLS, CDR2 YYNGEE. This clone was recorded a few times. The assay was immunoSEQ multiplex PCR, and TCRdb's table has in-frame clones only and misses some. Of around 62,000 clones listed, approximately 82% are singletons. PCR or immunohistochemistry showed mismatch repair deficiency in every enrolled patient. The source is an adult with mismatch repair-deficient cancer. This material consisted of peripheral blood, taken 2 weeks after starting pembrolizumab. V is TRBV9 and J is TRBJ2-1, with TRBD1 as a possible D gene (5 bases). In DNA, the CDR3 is TGTGCCAGCAGCTTAGGGGAAACCAATGAGCAGTTCTTC. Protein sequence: CASSLGETNEQFF.